These T cell receptor beta chains were read from a single sample in a study of blood T cells in healthy people across ages. TCRdb processed the 5' RACE reads anew with MiXCR; each CDR3 protein has one entry. This sample has 800,000 to 900,000 distinct CDR3 sequences; about 62% occur once, and the top ten carry 25% to 30%. Sequencing was done on a sample of blood. These receptors were obtained from a man aged 30-40 years in good health. The CDR3 runs from the conserved cysteine through the conserved F or W. The D gene is left open where the match is weak. Clone size is shown for a subset of rows, as once, few, many or a class of expanded clone.

TGTGCCAGCAGCTACATCACAGGTTACAATGAGCAGTTCTTC,CASSYITGYNEQFF,NA,NA,TRBV4-2,TRBJ2-1
TGTGCCAGCAGCCAACCCGACATAGCCTCGAACACTGAAGCTTTCTTT,CASSQPDIASNTEAFF,NA,NA,TRBV14,TRBJ1-1
TGTGCCAGCACCCCGCCCACTGAAGCTTTCTTT,CASTPPTEAFF,NA,NA,TRBV27,TRBJ1-1
TGCGCCAGCGGCCAAGATGCGGGGGGGCTGAATGAGCAGTTCTTC,CASGQDAGGLNEQFF,NA,TRBD2,TRBV4-1,TRBJ2-1
TGTGCCAGCAGTTGGGACAGGGAGAATTCACCCCTCCACTTT,CASSWDRENSPLHF,NA,TRBD1,TRBV6-5,TRBJ1-6
TGCAGCGTTGAAGACCCCTACTATGGCTACACCTTC,CSVEDPYYGYTF,NA,NA,TRBV29-1,TRBJ1-2
TGTGCCACCAGCAGAGATTGGGGGGGACTAGCGGGAGTAGATGAGCAGTTCTTC,CATSRDWGGLAGVDEQFF,NA,TRBD2,TRBV15,TRBJ2-1
TGTGCCAGCAGCTTAACGGAGACAGGGGGCGGCTACACCTTC,CASSLTETGGGYTF,NA,TRBD1,TRBV7-3,TRBJ1-2
TGTGCCACCAGCGGCAACAGGGGTCCTCAGTACTTC,CATSGNRGPQYF,NA,TRBD1,TRBV15,TRBJ2-4
TGTGCCAGCAGTTTGTCGAGGGGTTGGAACTATGGCTACACCTTC,CASSLSRGWNYGYTF,once,NA,TRBV27,TRBJ1-2
TGTGCCAGCAGTTGGGGGACTAGCGGGGGGTCGAGCTCCTACAATGAGCAGTTCTTC,CASSWGTSGGSSSYNEQFF,NA,TRBD2,TRBV6-2/TRBV6-3,TRBJ2-1